These 24 T cell receptor beta chains were sequenced from one sample in a study of cytomegalovirus exposure and HLA in healthy donors. Only in-frame clones appear in the TCRdb table, and some are missing; sequencing was by immunoSEQ multiplex PCR. The data hold 90,000 or so clones, with about 85% observed a single time. Sequenced sample: PBMCs. These receptors were obtained from a man aged 18 to 30 in good health and CMV-seropositive.

The V call is TRBV7-3, the J call TRBJ1-2, with 9 bases aligning to TRBD1. This CDR3 region has 13 residues. The germline V gene encodes CDR1 SGHTA and CDR2 FQGTGA. Trimming took 4 bases from V and 5 from J; bases not matched to a gene: 2. The CDR3 DNA reads TGTGCCAGCAGCTATGACAGGGGGTATGGCTACACCTTC. Its translation is CASSYDRGYGYTF. The complete variable domain, with remaining parts taken from reference TRBV7-3 and TRBJ1-2, reads GAGVSQTPSNKVTEKGKYVELRCDPISGHTALYWYRQSLGQGPEFLIYFQGTGAADDSGLPNDRFFAVRPEGSVSTLKIQRTERGDSAVYLCASSYDRGYGYTFGSGTRLTVV.

The chain links TRBV9 to TRBJ2-3, with 7 nucleotides matching TRBD2. J was trimmed by 2 bases and V by 4 bases; bases with no gene match: 10. Germline CDR1 and CDR2: SGDLS and YYNGEE. CDR3 size: 16 residues. The CDR3 nucleotides read TGTGCCAGCAGCCCGCGAAGCGGGGCCTTCACAGATACGCAGTATTTT. This gives the protein CASSPRSGAFTDTQYF.

The chain has TRBV28 and TRBJ1-5, with a possible D match to TRBD1 (6 bases). The CDR3 has 15 amino acids. CDR1 and CDR2 (germline): MDHEN, SYDVKM. The V gene lost 3 bases and the J gene lost 2 bases, with 11 bases spanning the gap. The CDR3: CASSFRGLGNQPQHF. CDR3 nucleotide sequence: TGTGCCAGCAGTTTCAGGGGTTTAGGCAATCAGCCCCAGCATTTT.

The J gene is TRBJ1-2, the V gene TRBV28; D uncertain. The V gene lost 3 bases and the J gene lost 11 bases, with 10 bases spanning the gap. The CDR3 is 11 amino acids. CDR1 is MDHEN, CDR2 SYDVKM, per germline. CDR3 region: CASSFRSGYTF. The CDR3 nucleotides read TGTGCCAGCAGTTTCAGGTCGGGGTACACCTTC.

The rearrangement joins TRBV18 to TRBJ1-1; 7 bases are shared with TRBD1. Germline V gene sequence: CDR1 KGHSH, CDR2 LQKENI. Trimming cost V 2 bases and J 8 bases; bases outside gene matches: 5. This CDR3 is 13 amino acids long. In DNA form, the CDR3 reads TGTGCCAGCTCACCAAGACAGGGCTGGGAAGCTTTCTTT. It translates to CASSPRQGWEAFF.

The genes are TRBV27 and TRBJ1-1, with a tentative D call TRBD1 (5 bases). This CDR3 has 13 residues. The germline V gene encodes CDR1 MNHEY and CDR2 SMNVEV (reference sequence). Deletions cut 5 bases from V and 4 bases from J, with 11 bases between. For the CDR3, the DNA is TGTGCCAGCAGTGATGGTCAGGGCACTGAAGCTTTCTTT. Residues: CASSDGQGTEAFF.

The chain recombines TRBV5-1 with TRBJ2-3, with 9 bases lining up with TRBD1. Germline values: CDR1 SGHRS, CDR2 YFSETQ. CDR3 length: 14 amino acids. After removal of 4 bases from V and 4 bases from J, the junction contained 4 bases not matched to a gene. DNA for the CDR3: TGCGCCAGCAGCGAGGGGACAGGGTCAGATACGCAGTATTTT. Protein sequence: CASSEGTGSDTQYF.

The chain uses TRBV5-1 and TRBJ2-3; D perhaps matches TRBD1 (6 bases). The length of the CDR3 is 14 residues. Germline V gives CDR1 SGHRS, CDR2 YFSETQ. Trimming took 4 bases from V and 6 from J, leaving 15 bases between them. CDR3 protein: CASSNGQSSDTQYF. DNA for the CDR3: TGCGCCAGCAGCAACGGACAGAGTTCGGATACGCAGTATTTT.

This chain joins TRBV13 and TRBJ2-3; 10 nucleotides agree with TRBD1. CDR1 is PRHDT, CDR2 FYEKMQ, per germline (reference sequence). The CDR3 sequence is 20 residues long. V trimming: 0 bases; J trimming: 0 bases; junction bases outside the gene matches: 12. CDR3: CASSLGLLDRGHHSTDTQYF. The CDR3 coding sequence is TGTGCCAGCAGCTTAGGTTTGCTCGACAGGGGGCACCATAGCACAGATACGCAGTATTTT.

The rearrangement links TRBV11-2 to TRBJ1-1; unclear D gene. The CDR3 is 16 amino acids. Trimming cost V 1 base and J 0 bases, with 12 bases left between them. The germline V gene has CDR1 SGHAT and CDR2 FQNNGV. CDR3 DNA: TGTGCCAGCAGCTTAGGCCCAGGATCCATGAACACTGAAGCTTTCTTT. Translating it yields CASSLGPGSMNTEAFF.

CDR3 loop: CASSPLDLQGRADTQYF. The CDR3 region has the DNA TGTGCCAGCTCACCTCTTGATCTTCAGGGGCGTGCAGATACGCAGTATTTT. The V call is TRBV18, the J call TRBJ2-3; perhaps TRBD1 as D (6 bases). Per the germline V gene, CDR1 is KGHSH and CDR2 is LQKENI. Trimming pared 3 bases from V and 4 bases from J, leaving 20 bases between. The CDR3 sequence is 17 residues long. Filled out from reference TRBV18 and TRBJ2-3, the complete variable domain reads NAGVMQNPRHLVRRRGQEARLRCSPMKGHSHVYWYRQLPEEGLKFMVYLQKENIIDESGMPKERFSAEFPKEGPSILRIQQVVRGDSAAYFCASSPLDLQGRADTQYFGPGTRLTVL.

The rearrangement links TRBV28 to TRBJ2-7; D is possibly TRBD1 (6 bases). CDR1 is MDHEN, CDR2 SYDVKM, per germline. The CDR3 sequence is 11 residues long. Trimming removed 5 bases at V and 7 bases at J, with 9 bases between. For the CDR3, the DNA is TGTGCCAGCAGTCCAGACAGGGAGCAGTACTTC. Its protein is CASSPDREQYF.

The sample holds a few counts of this clone. The CDR3 nucleotides are TGTGCCAGCAGCAAAGCGGAGGGACTGCACTATGGCTACACCTTC. This encodes CASSKAEGLHYGYTF. V and J are TRBV21-1 and TRBJ1-2. TRBV21-1 is flagged as a pseudogene. This CDR3 spans 15 amino acids.

V usage is TRBV10-1 and J usage is TRBJ2-2; D possibly corresponds to TRBD2 (6 bases). Trimming stripped 3 bases from V and 4 bases from J, with 9 bases between. This CDR3 comprises 14 residues. CDR1 is WNHNN, CDR2 SYGVQD, per germline (reference sequence). Here the CDR3 reads CASSDGSVTGELFF. The CDR3 DNA sequence: TGCGCCAGCAGTGACGGGAGCGTCACCGGGGAGCTGTTTTTT.

This chain links TRBV10-3 with TRBJ2-7; 9 bases agree with TRBD1. This CDR3 is built from 14 residues. Per the germline V gene, CDR1 is ENHRY and CDR2 is SYGVKD. Losses at the gene ends were 3 bases for V and 6 bases for J; bases not matched to a gene: 6. The CDR3 protein is CAISEQGARREQYF. For the CDR3, the DNA is TGTGCCATCAGTGAACAGGGGGCGCGGCGCGAGCAGTACTTC.

This clone was found once. The V and J genes are TRBV28 and TRBJ2-7; no reliable D call. Per the germline V gene, CDR1 is MDHEN and CDR2 is SYDVKM. The ends were cut back, 3 bases at V and 3 bases at J, with 18 bases in the middle. There are 16 residues in the CDR3. The DNA of the CDR3 is TGTGCCAGCAGTTTGAATCTGAGAACTCGTGGCTACGAGCAGTACTTC. Translating gives CASSLNLRTRGYEQYF.

The V gene is TRBV7-9, the J gene TRBJ2-3, with 8 nucleotides matching TRBD1. Germline V gives CDR1 SEHNR, CDR2 FQNEAQ (reference sequence). CDR3 length equals 16 residues. The junction had 14 bases not matched to a gene; V was cut back by 7 bases and J by 5 bases. The CDR3 DNA sequence: TGTGCCAGCACCGGGGAAAGACAGGGGTGGAAAGATACGCAGTATTTT. Translated, it gives CASTGERQGWKDTQYF.

This chain links TRBV5-1 with TRBJ1-4, with 7 bases that match TRBD1. Unmatched junction bases numbered 3, after V lost 4 bases and J lost 0 bases. Looked up from germline, CDR1 is SGHRS and CDR2 is YFSETQ. This CDR3 has 15 amino acids. CDR3 in amino acids: CASSTTGATNEKLFF. The DNA for the CDR3 is TGCGCCAGCAGCACCACAGGGGCAACTAATGAAAAACTGTTTTTT.

V is TRBV5-5 and J is TRBJ2-1; D is possibly TRBD1 (5 bases). Germline V lookup: CDR1 SGHKS, CDR2 YYEKEE (reference sequence). There are 15 residues in the CDR3. V was clipped by 1 base and J by 6 bases, with 14 bases between them. CDR3 protein: CASSLNWPQGNEQFF. The CDR3, as DNA: TGTGCCAGCAGCTTGAATTGGCCCCAGGGCAATGAGCAGTTCTTC.

V is TRBV28 and J is TRBJ1-1; a weak D match, TRBD1 (5 bases). V lost 11 bases and J lost 1, with 14 bases in between. The CDR3 totals 13 residues. CDR1 is MDHEN, CDR2 SYDVKM, per germline. The CDR3 DNA is TGTGCCTCCGGGGGGATGGAGAACACTGAAGCTTTCTTT. It specifies CASGGMENTEAFF. Combining the CDR3 with reference TRBV28 and TRBJ1-1 gives the whole variable domain DVKVTQSSRYLVKRTGEKVFLECVQDMDHENMFWYRQDPGLGLRLIYFSYDVKMKEKGDIPEGYSVSREKKERFSLILESASTNQTSMYLCASGGMENTEAFFGQGTRLTVV.

V is TRBV11-2 and J is TRBJ2-1; possibly TRBD1 for D (7 bases). The V and J ends lost 5 bases and 13 bases respectively, with 12 bases between them. CDR1 SGHAT and CDR2 FQNNGV come from the germline V gene. The CDR3 length is 11 residues. Here the CDR3 reads CASSQGGLQFF. CDR3 DNA: TGTGCCAGCAGCCAGGGGGGTTTACAGTTCTTC.

This chain joins TRBV21-1 and TRBJ1-4; TRBD1, the table's D call, was not compared with the DNA. TRBV21-1 is deemed a pseudogene. The CDR3 is made up of 13 amino acids. The chain's CDR3 is CASSSGAEEKLFF. For the CDR3, the DNA is TGTGCCAGCTCATCAGGCGCAGAAGAAAAACTGTTTTTT.

This chain uses TRBV28 with TRBJ2-2; 7 bases match TRBD1. V lost 6 bases to trimming and J lost 3 bases; unmatched junction nucleotides: 19. Germline CDR1 and CDR2: MDHEN and SYDVKM. This CDR3 is 19 amino acids long. The CDR3 DNA is TGTGCCAGCAGAGACCCTCGGGACAGCGAGTGGCGGGACACCGGGGAGCTGTTTTTT. Amino acids: CASRDPRDSEWRDTGELFF. Together with reference TRBV28 and TRBJ2-2, the CDR3 gives the full variable domain: DVKVTQSSRYLVKRTGEKVFLECVQDMDHENMFWYRQDPGLGLRLIYFSYDVKMKEKGDIPEGYSVSREKKERFSLILESASTNQTSMYLCASRDPRDSEWRDTGELFFGEGSRLTVL.

CDR3 DNA sequence: TGTGCCAGCAGTCCAACCGGGACAGGGGGCTACGAGCAGTACTTC. Amino acid sequence: CASSPTGTGGYEQYF. The chain has TRBV27 and TRBJ2-7; 11 positions match TRBD1. CDR3 size: 15 residues. V lost 5 bases, J lost 3 bases, and 6 bases stayed unmatched. Germline CDR1 and CDR2: MNHEY and SMNVEV (reference sequence).